Given below is one T cell receptor (beta chain) in context. This sample was taken from a study of blood T cell repertoires in COVID-19. Study summary: Both acute and convalescent COVID-19 samples were obtained from the United States, Italy and Spain.

In the authors' workflow: Estimation of nucleated cell counts was performed using reference gene primer amplification. This table comes from immunoSEQ multiplex PCR, and its TCRdb copy is limited to in-frame clones, with some not included. Clone size and the V and J calls come from that table; the DNA yielded D and trimming. The sample yields around 130,000 clones, roughly 75% seen once. This sequence was found in a man aged 60-69 years with active or convalescent COVID-19. The specimen was peripheral blood.

CDR3 in amino acids: CASSWTAGTGEGGYTF. In nucleotides, the CDR3 is TGTGCCAGCAGCTGGACCGCCGGGACAGGGGAGGGCGGCTACACCTTC. The chain employs TRBV7-2 and TRBJ1-2; TRBD1 aligns across 10 bases. The CDR3 is made up of 16 amino acids. CDR1 is SGHTA and CDR2 is FQGNSA in the germline V gene. The V segment lost 4 bases and the J segment 8 bases; nucleotides outside the gene matches: 13.